These 5 T cell receptor beta chains share one sample of origin, sequenced in a study of T cells in Graves' hyperthyroidism and ophthalmopathy. Amplified TCR beta CDR3 regions derived from RNA transcripts. The HTBI primer set drove a first-round RT-PCR of the TCR CDR3. TCRdb processed the multiplex PCR reads anew with MiXCR; each CDR3 protein has one entry. In the table there are hundreds of thousands of distinct CDR3 sequences, less than 20% of which are singletons. Sequencing was done on a sample of blood. The receptors here all came from a man aged 35 to 55 with Graves' ophthalmopathy.

The sample holds many counts of this clonotype. The CDR3 reads CASSQSSYNEQFF. The CDR3 DNA sequence: TGTGCCAGTAGCCAGAGCTCCTACAATGAGCAGTTCTTC. V and J are TRBV7-3 and TRBJ2-1, with D hard to call. Germline-derived CDR1 and CDR2 are SGHTA and FQGTGA. V dropped 9 bases and J dropped 0 bases, with 9 bases sitting between them. This CDR3 has 13 residues.

The V call is TRBV24-1, the J call TRBJ2-1, with D possibly TRBD2 on 6 matching bases. CDR3 size: 15 residues. The V end lost 7 bases, the J end lost 7 bases, and 19 bases lay between the germline ends. Germline assignment: CDR1 KGHDR and CDR2 SFDVKD. The CDR3 sequence: CATSHSGSLLNEQFF. As DNA, the CDR3 is TGTGCCACCAGCCACAGCGGGTCCCTCTTGAATGAGCAGTTCTTC.

This clonotype was counted a single time. The chain is built from TRBV5-1 and TRBJ2-5, with D possibly matching TRBD2 (6 bases). This CDR3 region has 13 residues. Germline V gene data show CDR1 as SGHRS and CDR2 as YFSETQ. Trimming removed 3 bases from V and 5 bases from J, with 11 bases in between. CDR3 sequence: CASSSEEGETQYF. CDR3 DNA: TGCGCCAGCAGCTCTGAGGAGGGGGAGACCCAGTACTTC.

Ten or more counts support this clonotype. The chain links TRBV3-1 to TRBJ1-4; D uncertain. This CDR3 comprises 14 residues. The V end lost 0 bases, the J end lost 8 bases, and 10 bases lay between the germline ends. CDR1 LGHDT and CDR2 YNNKEL come from the germline V gene (reference sequence). CDR3 DNA sequence: TGTGCCAGCAGCCAAGATCTGCCAGGAGAAAAACTGTTTTTT. Protein: CASSQDLPGEKLFF.

The sample holds a few counts of this clonotype. V is TRBV2 and J is TRBJ1-1; D is perhaps TRBD1 (6 bases). This CDR3 has 10 residues. Trimming removed 7 bases from V and 8 bases from J, with 8 bases in between. Looked up from germline, CDR1 is SNHLY and CDR2 is FYNNEI. The CDR3 DNA is TGTGCCAGCACCGGGACAGAAGCTTTCTTT. As protein: CASTGTEAFF.